Listed below are T cell receptor beta chains from one sample, sequenced in a study of OX40 agonist ivuxolimab in advanced cancers. Repertoires were generated with immunoSEQ multiplex PCR, while TCRdb's copy carries only in-frame clones and drops some. Found here are around 67,000 clones, 75% to 90% of them singletons; the top ten hold 0.95% to 1.5%. The material sequenced was CD4+ or CD8+ T cells sorted from blood, taken in a trial of the OX40 agonist ivuxolimab. The receptors stem from an adult with an advanced solid tumor such as melanoma, head and neck, liver or kidney cancer. The CDR3 runs from the conserved cysteine through the conserved F or W. Fields, in order: V gene, clone size, D gene, J gene, CDR3 DNA, CDR3 protein. D genes are given only for firm matches. Not all rows give a size; the values are once, few, many and, for expanded clones, a class.

TRBV7-9	-	TRBD1	TRBJ1-1	TGTGCCAGCAGCCGAGCGGACAGGGGTTCCCGGGAAGCTTTCTTT	CASSRADRGSREAFF
TRBV27	-	TRBD1	TRBJ2-3	TGTGCCACCGCCGACAGGGTTAGCACAGATACGCAGTATTTT	CATADRVSTDTQYF
TRBV7-8	-	-	TRBJ1-1	TGTGCCAGCACTCCCTTGGACCGACATAGCCTTTTGAACACTGAAGCTTTCTTT	CASTPLDRHSLLNTEAFF
TRBV2	-	TRBD1	TRBJ2-5	TGTGCCAGCAGCCGACAGGGGAGGGAGACCCAGTACTTC	CASSRQGRETQYF
TRBV5-8	few	-	TRBJ2-6	TGTGCCAGCAGCTTGGGGCTCTCTGGGGCCAACGTCCTGACTTTC	CASSLGLSGANVLTF
TRBV7-8	few	TRBD1	TRBJ1-2	TGTGCCAGCAGCCGGGACAGTTTATATGGCTACACCTTC	CASSRDSLYGYTF
TRBV5-6	-	TRBD1	TRBJ2-2	TGTGCCAGCAGCTTGCCAATACAGGGGGCGGACACCGGGGAGCTGTTTTTT	CASSLPIQGADTGELFF
TRBV10-3	-	-	TRBJ2-7	TGTGCCATCAGTGAGTCTGCGGGGGCTGTGCAGTACTTC	CAISESAGAVQYF
TRBV5-1	-	-	TRBJ1-1	TGCGCCAGCAGCTCAACGACGGGCCGGGCTGAAGCTTTCTTT	CASSSTTGRAEAFF
TRBV30	-	-	TRBJ1-3	TGTGCCTGGTCCCGCTCGTGGAGCTCTGGAAACACCATATATTTT	CAWSRSWSSGNTIYF
TRBV11-2	-	-	TRBJ1-2	TGTGCCAGCAGCCCAGCTTCAGGGGTGAATAACTATGGCTACACCTTC	CASSPASGVNNYGYTF
TRBV29-1	-	-	TRBJ1-2	TGCAGCGTTACAGGGACGGGCTATGGCTACACCTTC	CSVTGTGYGYTF
TRBV28	-	-	TRBJ1-5	TGTGCCAGCAGTCCTCAGGGAGGCTTGATTAATCAGCCCCAGCATTTT	CASSPQGGLINQPQHF
TRBV5-1	-	-	TRBJ1-3	TGCGCCAGCGTAAAGGGACCGCCGGGGGCATCTGGAAACACCATATATTTT	CASVKGPPGASGNTIYF
TRBV19	-	-	TRBJ1-1	TGTGCCAGTAGTATAGAAGGAGGCAGGAAGAACACTGAAGCTTTCTTT	CASSIEGGRKNTEAFF
TRBV18	-	-	TRBJ1-1	TGTGCCAGCTCACCGGACAGTTACACTGAAGCTTTCTTT	CASSPDSYTEAFF
TRBV10-3	-	TRBD2	TRBJ2-1	TGTGCCATCAGTGTTAGGACTAGCGGGGCCTACAATGAGCAGTTCTTC	CAISVRTSGAYNEQFF
TRBV5-1	once	-	TRBJ1-2	TGCGCCAGCACCCCGGCGGGGGGCTATGGCTACACCTTC	CASTPAGGYGYTF
TRBV6-4	-	-	TRBJ2-1	TGTGCCAGCAGCCCATCCGGGGGCTCCTACAATGAGCAGTTCTTC	CASSPSGGSYNEQFF
TRBV2	-	-	TRBJ2-5	TGTGCCAGCCAATCCCAGGTAGAGACCCAGTACTTC	CASQSQVETQYF
TRBV2	once	-	TRBJ1-1	TGTGCCAGCAGTGAAGGGCATCCGATCACTGAAGCTTTCTTT	CASSEGHPITEAFF
TRBV5-5	-	-	TRBJ1-1	TGTGCCAGCAGCTTGGACGTCGGGGGAACTGAAGCTTTCTTT	CASSLDVGGTEAFF
TRBV18	-	-	TRBJ1-1	TGTGCCAGCTCTCCCTCGACAGTGAACACTGAAGCTTTCTTT	CASSPSTVNTEAFF
TRBV5-5	few	-	TRBJ2-7	TGTGCCAGCAGCTTGGTAGACGGCACCTACTACGAGCAGTACTTC	CASSLVDGTYYEQYF
TRBV7-3	-	-	TRBJ1-6	TGTGCCAGCAGCTTAACTAGGGGCTATAATTCACCCCTCCACTTT	CASSLTRGYNSPLHF
TRBV6-1	-	-	TRBJ1-1	TGTGCCAGCAGTGAATGGGTATTCGGGGGGGAAGCTTTCTTT	CASSEWVFGGEAFF
TRBV4-3	once	TRBD2	TRBJ2-7	TGCGCCAGCAGCCACACCCCTCGGGGGGACGAGCAGTACTTC	CASSHTPRGDEQYF
TRBV14	-	-	TRBJ2-3	TGTGCCAGCAGCCAAGTCACAGATACAGATACGCAGTATTTT	CASSQVTDTDTQYF
TRBV9	-	-	TRBJ2-1	TGTGCCAGCAGCGTGCAATTTAATGAGCAGTTCTTC	CASSVQFNEQFF
TRBV7-2	many	-	TRBJ1-1	TGTGCCAGCAGCCTCGGCAGGGGCTGGGGGAACACTGAAGCTTTCTTT	CASSLGRGWGNTEAFF
TRBV27	-	-	TRBJ1-4	TGTGCCAGCAGTTTAACGGGACGGCTTGCAACTAATGAAAAACTGTTTTTT	CASSLTGRLATNEKLFF
TRBV27	-	TRBD1	TRBJ1-2	TGTGCCAGCAGTTCCCTTGGGACAGTTAACTATGGCTACACCTTC	CASSSLGTVNYGYTF
TRBV13	few	-	TRBJ1-6	TGTGCCAGCAGCTCCGGTCGCGTTAATTCACCCCTCCACTTT	CASSSGRVNSPLHF
TRBV11-2	-	-	TRBJ2-2	TGTGCCAGCAGCTTAGAAGGGGGGAACACCGGGGAGCTGTTTTTT	CASSLEGGNTGELFF
TRBV7-2	once	TRBD1	TRBJ1-2	TGTGCCAGCAGCTCCTCGACAGGGGAAGGCTATGGCTACACCTTC	CASSSSTGEGYGYTF
TRBV6-5	-	TRBD1	TRBJ2-5	TGTGCCAGCAGTTACGACAGGGGAAGGGAGGAGACCCAGTACTTC	CASSYDRGREETQYF
TRBV5-1	-	TRBD1	TRBJ2-3	TGCGCCAGCAGCCTATACTTACCGGGACAGGGGACCACAGATACGCAGTATTTT	CASSLYLPGQGTTDTQYF
TRBV6-5	-	TRBD1	TRBJ2-7	TGTGCCAGCAGTTACGGGGGACAGGGAACCTACGAGCAGTACTTC	CASSYGGQGTYEQYF
TRBV4-1	-	TRBD1	TRBJ1-3	TGCGCCAGCAGCCAGGAAGGGACAGTTGGAAACACCATATATTTT	CASSQEGTVGNTIYF
TRBV6-1	-	-	TRBJ2-2	TGTGCCAGCACCCACACCGGGGAGCTGTTTTTT	CASTHTGELFF
TRBV30	-	-	TRBJ2-3	TGTGCCTGGAGTGGGGCAGATACGCAGTATTTT	CAWSGADTQYF
TRBV5-6	-	TRBD2	TRBJ2-4	TGTGCCAGCAGCTTGGCCGTACTAGCGGGGAACATTCAGTACTTC	CASSLAVLAGNIQYF
TRBV11-2	-	-	TRBJ2-7	TGTGCCAGCAGCTTAGATCAGCGAAGGGACGAGCAGTACTTC	CASSLDQRRDEQYF
TRBV4-2	-	-	TRBJ2-2	TGTGCCAGCAGCCAAGATTGGGGACCCACCGGGGAGCTGTTTTTT	CASSQDWGPTGELFF
TRBV5-1	-	TRBD2	TRBJ2-1	TGCGCCAGCGGAATAGCGGGGAGCTCCTACAATGAGCAGTTCTTC	CASGIAGSSYNEQFF
TRBV27	-	TRBD2	TRBJ2-2	TGTGCCAGCAACCTTAGCGGGGACACCGGGGAGCTGTTTTTT	CASNLSGDTGELFF
TRBV5-4	-	-	TRBJ2-7	TGTGCCAGCAGCAGGGACTCCTACGAGCAGTACTTC	CASSRDSYEQYF
TRBV13	-	TRBD2	TRBJ2-7	TGTGCCAGCAGCTTTGGGGCGGGGGGCGGTTACGAGCAGTACTTC	CASSFGAGGGYEQYF
TRBV7-3	-	-	TRBJ2-2	TGTGCCAGCAGCCTATCTTGGAGCGCTGGGGAGCTGTTTTTT	CASSLSWSAGELFF
TRBV4-3	-	-	TRBJ1-2	TGCGCCAGCAGCCGTACGTCTGGAGGCTACACCTTC	CASSRTSGGYTF
TRBV19	-	-	TRBJ1-1	TGTGCCAGTAGTCAACTAGGCCGGCGAAACACTGAAGCTTTCTTT	CASSQLGRRNTEAFF
TRBV11-2	-	-	TRBJ1-1	TGTGCCAGCAGCTTAGATCGCGGGGCCATGAACACTGAAGCTTTCTTT	CASSLDRGAMNTEAFF
TRBV4-1	-	-	TRBJ1-1	TGCGCCAGCAGCCATAGGCCCCGGGACACAAGGGAGAACAATGAAGCTTTCTTT	CASSHRPRDTRENNEAFF
TRBV27	-	TRBD1	TRBJ2-7	TGTGCCAGCAGTTTCTCTCTCCGGTTGAGACAGGGGGGCAACGAGCAGTACTTC	CASSFSLRLRQGGNEQYF
TRBV6-6	-	-	TRBJ1-3	TGTGCCACCCAAAGGGGAAACACCATATATTTT	CATQRGNTIYF
TRBV30	-	TRBD2	TRBJ2-5	TGTGCCTGGAGTAACCCGTCATTAGCGGGGGGCTCCCAAGAGACCCAGTACTTC	CAWSNPSLAGGSQETQYF